This T cell receptor (beta chain) is drawn from a study of T cell responses to AZD1222 COVID-19 vaccine. Whole-study findings and limits: The donor group comprised mostly white British people and more females; the analysis possibly underestimated clonal diversity. Targeting of unmutated variant regions was reportedly seen in nearly half of spike-specific TCRs.

Libraries were prepared by immunoSEQ multiplex PCR; TCRdb keeps only in-frame clonotypes and omits some of them. The sample has about 150,000 clones, roughly 92% seen once; the top ten hold approximately 1.2%. In germline, CDR1 is SEHNR, CDR2 FQNEAQ (reference sequence). V dropped 4 bases and J dropped 3 bases, with 12 bases sitting between them. The CDR3 totals 15 residues. Details on this clone: Its antigen is unknown.

Second doses that came at about 4 or about 12 weeks were put together. The sequencing here drew on peripheral blood, taken 28 days after the second AZD1222 dose. V gene TRBV7-9 combines with J gene TRBJ1-4; D is uncertain. The TCR sequence derives from an adult who received the AZD1222 COVID-19 vaccine. The CDR3 here is CASSSPVGPNEKLFF. The CDR3 region has the DNA TGTGCCAGCAGCTCGCCCGTAGGACCTAATGAAAAACTGTTTTTT.